This T cell receptor (beta chain) comes out of a study of blood T cell repertoires in COVID-19. Study overall: COVID-19 samples collected from the United States, Italy and Spain covered acute and convalescent phases. In each case, the material was cDNA or gDNA derived from T cells, B-cell-depleted T cells, or PBMCs.

Germline assignment: CDR1 DFQATT and CDR2 SNEGSKA (reference sequence). The CDR3 is 12 amino acids. V was pared by 3 bases and J by 3 bases, with 8 bases between. Using immunoSEQ multiplex PCR, the repertoire was profiled, and TCRdb retains in-frame clones only, with some absent. The top ten clones hold 1.6% of a sample with more than 250,000 clones, about 82% of them seen once. This receptor was identified in a woman aged 45-65 years with acute or convalescent COVID-19. This chain links TRBV20-1 with TRBJ1-2; D is ambiguous. Material: peripheral blood. The CDR3 DNA reads TGCAGTGCTAGTAGGCAGGACTATGGCTACACCTTC. This gives the protein CSASRQDYGYTF.